This TCR beta chain was captured by sequencing in a study of cytomegalovirus exposure and HLA in healthy donors. Background on the study: The same platform used for the roughly 650 first-cohort repertoires was also used for the 120 validation repertoires, as a later analysis reported. General study results and limits: Clusters of TCRs from the first cohort tended to co-occur in the roughly 120 validation repertoires (as a later analysis found).

Measured with immunoSEQ multiplex PCR; TCRdb has only the in-frame clones, and not every one. This sample has more than 55,000 clones, with around 94% found just once. Trimming pared 1 base from V and 1 base from J, leaving 6 bases between. This CDR3 is built from 15 residues. CDR1 is SGDLS, CDR2 YYNGEE, per germline. A note on this clone: The target antigen is unknown.

Sequences were obtained from PBMCs. The receptor was isolated from a woman aged 18-35 years in good health and CMV-seronegative. V usage is TRBV9 and J usage is TRBJ2-6, with D maybe TRBD1 (5 bases). The DNA for the CDR3 is TGTGCCAGCAGCGTACCAGGGTCTGGGGCCAACGTCCTGACTTTC. Its protein is CASSVPGSGANVLTF.